This T cell receptor (beta chain) is drawn from a study of OX40 agonist ivuxolimab in advanced cancers. Study background: Having had anti-PD-1, anti-PD-L1 or anti-CTLA-4 therapy before was allowed, and roughly 38% had some. Study observations and caveats: The average count of expanded clones was higher among CD8+ T cells than among CD4+. Near-lowest levels of clonal expansion characterized partial responders at 0.1-3.0 mg/kg. Low normalized T-cell clonal expansion was also seen in some nonresponders.

As regards this clone: Its cognate antigen is unknown.

Germline V gene sequence: CDR1 SQVTM, CDR2 ANQGSEA. Trimming took 6 bases from V and 2 from J, leaving 12 bases between them. The CDR3 consists of 13 residues. The data were produced by immunoSEQ multiplex PCR, yet TCRdb's version contains in-frame clones alone and is incomplete. The sample contains around 72,000 clones, 85% to 90% of which appear only once. The chain recombines TRBV29-1 with TRBJ2-3; D may be TRBD2 (7 bases). This TCR derives from an adult with an advanced solid tumor such as melanoma, head and neck, liver or kidney cancer. The sample was CD4+ or CD8+ T cells sorted from blood, taken in a trial of the OX40 agonist ivuxolimab. CDR3 sequence: CSVSGGVTDTQYF. The CDR3 bases are TGCAGCGTCTCGGGGGGCGTCACAGATACGCAGTATTTT.